Detailed here is one T cell receptor (beta chain). How the authors handled the data: Amplified reference gene primers provided the basis for estimating nucleated cell counts. Clones were sequenced by immunoSEQ multiplex PCR, and TCRdb holds only the in-frame ones, with some missing. Clonal size and the V and J genes are those of that table, whereas D and trimming came from the DNA. The repertoire has under 250,000 clones, less than 85% of them found once; the top ten carry around 3.3%. The sample belongs to a study of blood T cell repertoires in COVID-19. V gave up 5 bases and J gave up 5 bases; unmatched junction bases: 5. CDR1 and CDR2 from the germline V gene are SGHRS and YFSETQ. The CDR3 is made up of 15 amino acids.

Sequenced: peripheral blood. This clonotype was obtained from a woman aged 80 or over with acute or convalescent COVID-19. V and J are TRBV5-1 and TRBJ1-6; TRBD1 aligns across 9 bases. CDR3: CASSKRDRDNSPLHF. DNA of the CDR3: TGCGCCAGCAGTAAGAGGGACAGGGATAATTCACCCCTCCACTTT.